This passage covers 32 T cell receptor beta chains from one sample sequenced in a study of technical replicates of blood from a few donors. Clones were sequenced by immunoSEQ multiplex PCR, and TCRdb holds only the in-frame ones, with some missing. This repertoire shows fewer than 60,000 clones, about 93% found once; its top ten account for around 3.9%. The sequenced sample consisted of PBMCs. The origin of the receptors is a human donor in good health. Some clones in this sample may be carry-over from other donors' samples.

This chain joins TRBV29-1 and TRBJ2-1; D possibly corresponds to TRBD1 (5 bases). This CDR3 is 12 amino acids long. V was cut by 0 bases and J by 5 bases, with 5 bases left in between. Germline CDR1 is SQVTM and CDR2 is ANQGSEA. The CDR3 loop reads CSVEEGDNEQFF. For the CDR3, the DNA is TGCAGCGTTGAAGAAGGGGACAATGAGCAGTTCTTC.

This chain connects TRBV7-3 to TRBJ2-5, with D unclear. The germline gives CDR1 SGHTA, CDR2 FQGTGA. Trimming took 6 bases from V and 4 from J, leaving 9 bases between them. The CDR3 contains 12 residues. CDR3 in DNA: TGTGCCAGCAGTTACCCGGGAGAGACCCAGTACTTC. Its translation: CASSYPGETQYF.

The chain is built from TRBV9 and TRBJ2-7; 7 bases match TRBD1. The germline CDR1 and CDR2 sequences are SGDLS and YYNGEE. Trimming took 3 bases from V and 8 from J; bases not matched to a gene: 8. The CDR3 covers 13 residues. The CDR3 coding sequence is TGTGCCAGCAGCGCGAGCCACAGGGGCCAGCAGTACTTC. Residues: CASSASHRGQQYF.

J is TRBJ2-5 and V is TRBV9; 11 bases match TRBD2. Trimming cost V 0 bases and J 4 bases; bases outside gene matches: 5. The CDR3 contains 16 residues. Per the germline V gene, CDR1 is SGDLS and CDR2 is YYNGEE. The CDR3 DNA is TGTGCCAGCAGCGTAGCTGTTCTAGCGGGGGGAGAGACCCAGTACTTC. Amino acid sequence: CASSVAVLAGGETQYF.

The rearrangement links TRBV27 to TRBJ2-7; 9 bases match TRBD1. The CDR3 totals 14 residues. With 5 bases clipped from V and 5 bases from J, the junction kept 7 bases outside the gene matches. Germline V gene data show CDR1 as MNHEY and CDR2 as SMNVEV (reference sequence). CDR3 in DNA: TGTGCCAGCAGTCGACAGGGGGGAACTCACGAGCAGTACTTC. Translated: CASSRQGGTHEQYF.

This chain uses TRBV2 with TRBJ1-3, with 8 bases identical to TRBD1. This CDR3 region has 16 residues. Germline CDR1 SNHLY, CDR2 FYNNEI. V shed 6 bases, J shed 0 bases, and the junction held 7 bases outside the gene matches. CDR3 coding DNA: TGTGCCAGCAGCCCGGGACAGGTTTTCTCTGGAAACACCATATATTTT. It specifies CASSPGQVFSGNTIYF.

In its sample, this clone was seen once. The CDR3: CASSPFTGDTQYF. The CDR3, as DNA: TGTGCCAGCTCGCCCTTTACTGGAGATACGCAGTATTTT. The J gene is TRBJ2-3, the V gene TRBV18; D ambiguous. This CDR3 contains 13 residues. Trimming removed 6 bases at V and 5 bases at J, with 12 bases between. Germline CDR1 is KGHSH and CDR2 is LQKENI.

J is TRBJ2-2 and V is TRBV6-5, with TRBD1 as a possible D gene (5 bases). The CDR3 is made up of 16 amino acids. V gave up 2 bases and J gave up 7 bases, with 17 bases separating them. CDR1 is MNHEY, CDR2 SVGAGI, per germline. In nucleotides, the CDR3 is TGTGCCAGCAGTTACCATGGAAGGGGCGCCTACGGGGAGCTGTTTTTT. It specifies CASSYHGRGAYGELFF.

This chain joins TRBV18 and TRBJ2-7; 9 bases are shared with TRBD1. Germline V gives CDR1 KGHSH, CDR2 LQKENI. This CDR3 region has 16 residues. V was clipped by 6 bases and J by 6 bases; unmatched bases: 15. The CDR3, as DNA: TGTGCCAGCTCCGGCGCAGGGACAGGGATTTTACGCGAGCAGTACTTC. Translating it yields CASSGAGTGILREQYF.

This rearrangement joins TRBV5-1 to TRBJ2-3, with TRBD2 identical over 9 bases. Losses at the gene ends were 4 bases for V and 3 bases for J; bases not matched to a gene: 3. The CDR3 has 14 amino acids. From germline, CDR1 is SGHRS and CDR2 YFSETQ. The CDR3 DNA is TGCGCCAGCAGCGGTCTAGCGGGGACAGATACGCAGTATTTT. It yields the protein CASSGLAGTDTQYF.

The chain couples TRBV7-2 to TRBJ2-4; TRBD2 is a possible D gene (5 bases). Germline CDR1 is SGHTA and CDR2 is FQGNSA. The V and J ends lost 1 base and 7 bases respectively, with 14 bases between them. The CDR3 has 15 residues. CDR3 nucleotides: TGTGCCAGCAGCTTAGGGTCGGGAATGGCGAACATTCAGTACTTC. The encoded protein is CASSLGSGMANIQYF.

The chain joins TRBV5-1 to TRBJ2-1, with D perhaps matching TRBD2 (7 bases). V was shortened by 3 bases and J by 5 bases, with 12 bases between the two germline ends. Germline V gives CDR1 SGHRS, CDR2 YFSETQ. The CDR3 extends over 14 amino acids. CDR3 sequence reads: CASSSRGGNNEQFF. CDR3 nucleotide sequence: TGCGCCAGCAGCTCTAGGGGGGGTAACAATGAGCAGTTCTTC.

The chain uses TRBV6-5 and TRBJ2-5; perhaps TRBD1 as D (6 bases). Germline V gene sequence: CDR1 MNHEY, CDR2 SVGAGI. V dropped 4 bases and J dropped 1 base, with 10 bases sitting between them. The length of the CDR3 is 14 residues. CDR3 loop: CASSSGTFQETQYF. The CDR3 region has the DNA TGTGCCAGCAGTTCTGGGACATTCCAAGAGACCCAGTACTTC.

This sequence joins TRBV11-2 and TRBJ2-1; 9 bases map to TRBD2. The germline V gene has CDR1 SGHAT and CDR2 FQNNGV. V lost 5 bases and J lost 5; bases outside the gene matches: 10. This CDR3 region has 16 residues. CDR3: CASSPPSGRWDNEQFF. CDR3 DNA sequence: TGTGCCAGCAGCCCGCCAAGCGGGAGGTGGGACAATGAGCAGTTCTTC. Full variable domain (outside the CDR3, taken from reference TRBV11-2 and TRBJ2-1): EAGVAQSPRYKIIEKRQSVAFWCNPISGHATLYWYQQILGQGPKLLIQFQNNGVVDDSQLPKDRFSAERLKGVDSTLKIQPAKLEDSAVYLCASSPPSGRWDNEQFFGPGTRLTVL.

The chain links TRBV7-9 to TRBJ1-6; D gene uncertain. V lost 4 bases to trimming and J lost 8 bases, with 9 bases between them. The CDR3 has 13 residues. Germline lookup yields CDR1 SEHNR and CDR2 FQNEAQ (reference sequence). The CDR3 DNA sequence: TGTGCCAGCAGCTGGGCAGGCTATTCACCCCTCCACTTT. It encodes CASSWAGYSPLHF. Complete variable domain (other parts from reference TRBV7-9 and TRBJ1-6): DTGVSQNPRHKITKRGQNVTFRCDPISEHNRLYWYRQTLGQGPEFLTYFQNEAQLEKSRLLSDRFSAERPKGSFSTLEIQRTEQGDSAMYLCASSWAGYSPLHFGNGTRLTVT.

The chain has TRBV6-1 and TRBJ2-3; D unclear. Germline-derived CDR1 and CDR2 are MNHNS and SASEGT. V was shortened by 2 bases and J by 7 bases, with 16 bases between the two germline ends. The CDR3 has 15 residues. CDR3 amino acids: CASSEPPAGSNTQYF. As DNA, the CDR3 is TGTGCCAGCAGTGAACCCCCGGCAGGCTCCAATACGCAGTATTTT.

The gene calls are TRBV12-5 and TRBJ2-4, with 7 nucleotides matching TRBD1. Per germline, CDR1 LGHNT and CDR2 FRNRAP. Trimming removed 1 base from V and 5 bases from J; junction bases left unmatched: 2. CDR3 length: 14 residues. For the CDR3, the DNA is TGTGCTAGTGGTTTGGGACAGGGAGAAAACATTCAGTACTTC. It is translated as CASGLGQGENIQYF.

About this clone itself: One end of the junction does not line up with germline, which may come from a read error. This chain links TRBV10-2 with TRBJ2-7; D might be TRBD1 or TRBD2, each matching 6 bases. Germline-derived CDR1 and CDR2 are WSHSY and SAAADI. The CDR3 runs 13 residues. CDR3 region: CASSQSGAYEQYF. The CDR3 nucleotides read TGCGCCAGCAGTCAGTCGGGGGCGTACGAGCAGTACTTC.

This clone was detected once. The rearrangement links TRBV6-5 to TRBJ2-1; TRBD1 matches at 9 bases. CDR1 is MNHEY and CDR2 is SVGAGI in the germline V gene. J was trimmed by 5 bases and V by 5 bases; bases with no gene match: 7. CDR3 length: 15 residues. CDR3 DNA: TGTGCCAGCAGTACACTGACAGGGGGGAACAATGAGCAGTTCTTC. Residues: CASSTLTGGNNEQFF.

The chain has TRBV6-1 and TRBJ1-2, with D perhaps TRBD1 (5 bases). Germline CDR1 reads MNHNS; CDR2 reads SASEGT. Deletions cut 0 bases from V and 7 bases from J, with 9 bases between. This CDR3 has 13 residues. CDR3 DNA sequence: TGTGCCAGCAGTGAAGCTCGGCAGGGTGGCTACACCTTC. Residues: CASSEARQGGYTF.

The rearrangement links TRBV19 to TRBJ2-1; D is perhaps TRBD2 (8 bases). The CDR3 length is 16 residues. The germline V gene has CDR1 LNHDA and CDR2 SQIVND (reference sequence). Between the trimmed V and J ends, which lost 2 bases and 6 bases, there was a span of 17 bases. CDR3 loop: CASSIMVREGANEQFF. In nucleotides, the CDR3 is TGTGCCAGTAGTATAATGGTCCGGGAGGGGGCCAATGAGCAGTTCTTC.

The chain carries TRBV25-1 and TRBJ1-5; TRBD1 matches at 7 bases. Germline trimming cut 6 bases from V and 2 bases from J; bases unmatched to any gene: 4. Per the germline V gene, CDR1 is MGHDK and CDR2 is SYGVNS. This CDR3 is 14 amino acids long. CDR3 loop: CASSSTGGNQPQHF. CDR3 DNA sequence: TGTGCCAGCAGCTCTACAGGGGGCAATCAGCCCCAGCATTTT.

This clone was picked up a small number of times. CDR3 DNA: TGTGCCAGCAGCCAGCCCCGGGGTCTAGCGGGAGTGTTCTCCTACAATGAGCAGTTCTTC. This encodes CASSQPRGLAGVFSYNEQFF. The chain employs TRBV14 and TRBJ2-1, with 10 bases identical to TRBD2. V was clipped by 3 bases and J by 0 bases; unmatched bases: 14. CDR3 length: 20 amino acids. Germline V gene sequence: CDR1 SGHDN, CDR2 FVKESK.

The V call is TRBV18, the J call TRBJ1-2, with D tentatively TRBD1 (5 bases). The germline gives CDR1 KGHSH, CDR2 LQKENI. CDR3 size: 17 residues. Trimming shortened V by 3 bases and J by 4 bases, and 21 bases separated the two germline ends. This CDR3 reads CASSPKAGNLLGYGYTF. The CDR3 coding sequence is TGTGCCAGCTCACCGAAGGCAGGGAATTTACTCGGCTATGGCTACACCTTC. The full variable domain, its missing parts supplied by reference TRBV18 and TRBJ1-2, is NAGVMQNPRHLVRRRGQEARLRCSPMKGHSHVYWYRQLPEEGLKFMVYLQKENIIDESGMPKERFSAEFPKEGPSILRIQQVVRGDSAAYFCASSPKAGNLLGYGYTFGSGTRLTVV.

This clone showed up just once. The chain couples TRBV7-8 to TRBJ1-6, with D unclear. Germline-derived CDR1 and CDR2 are SGHVS and FQNEAQ. This CDR3 is 16 amino acids long. Trimming stripped 5 bases from V and 6 bases from J, with 17 bases between. The DNA of the CDR3 is TGTGCCAGCAGCGGAGGCCGGCAGGAGACTAATTCACCCCTCCACTTT. It yields the protein CASSGGRQETNSPLHF.

V usage is TRBV27 and J usage is TRBJ2-3, with 10 bases lining up with TRBD2. This CDR3 comprises 17 residues. V was clipped by 5 bases and J by 3 bases; unmatched bases: 11. CDR1 is MNHEY, CDR2 SMNVEV, per germline (reference sequence). The CDR3 sequence: CASSLLAGAAGTDTQYF. The CDR3 nucleotides read TGTGCCAGCAGTCTTCTAGCGGGAGCTGCCGGAACAGATACGCAGTATTTT.

The chain joins TRBV10-3 to TRBJ2-7; D is unresolved. This CDR3 has 14 residues. Per germline, CDR1 ENHRY and CDR2 SYGVKD. The V and J ends lost 2 bases and 5 bases respectively, with 13 bases between them. CDR3: CAISETTLGHEQYF. CDR3 bases: TGTGCCATCAGTGAGACCACCCTTGGGCACGAGCAGTACTTC.

CDR3 protein: CASSPGGAYSYEQYF. The CDR3 DNA reads as TGTGCCAGCAGCCCCGGGGGGGCCTACTCCTACGAGCAGTACTTC. The chain carries TRBV4-2 and TRBJ2-7, with 8 nucleotides matching TRBD2. CDR1 is LGHNA and CDR2 is YNFKEQ in the germline V gene. Trimming took 4 bases from V and 0 from J; bases not matched to a gene: 5. The CDR3 is 15 residues long.

The genes are TRBV27 and TRBJ1-1, with TRBD1 identical over 7 bases. V trimming: 6 bases; J trimming: 5 bases; junction bases outside the gene matches: 9. Germline-derived CDR1 and CDR2 are MNHEY and SMNVEV (reference sequence). The CDR3 contains 14 residues. CDR3 bases: TGTGCCAGCAGAAGCCGGGAACAGGGGACTGAAGCTTTCTTT. The encoded protein is CASRSREQGTEAFF.

The chain combines TRBV4-1 with TRBJ2-1; TRBD1 might be the D (6 bases). V was trimmed by 4 bases and J by 5 bases, leaving 15 bases between them. CDR3 length equals 15 residues. Germline V gene lookup returns CDR1 MGHRA and CDR2 YSYEKL. The CDR3 loop reads CASSPTTGYDNEQFF. CDR3 DNA: TGCGCCAGCAGCCCTACTACAGGGTACGACAATGAGCAGTTCTTC.

V usage is TRBV19 and J usage is TRBJ2-3; the D is unclear. CDR1 is LNHDA, CDR2 SQIVND, per germline (reference sequence). Trimming stripped 1 base from V and 0 bases from J, with 2 bases between. This CDR3 is 13 amino acids long. Here the CDR3 DNA reads TGTGCCAGTAGTATAGCTAGCACAGATACGCAGTATTTT. It specifies CASSIASTDTQYF.

V usage is TRBV20-1 and J usage is TRBJ1-2; no clear D. V gave up 6 bases and J gave up 8 bases, with 13 bases separating them. Germline assignment: CDR1 DFQATT and CDR2 SNEGSKA (reference sequence). The CDR3 extends over 11 amino acids. The CDR3 reads CSASVGEGYTF. The CDR3 DNA is TGCAGTGCGAGCGTCGGGGAAGGCTACACCTTC.